Following are 24 T cell receptor beta chains from one sample sequenced in a study of spatial heterogeneity in lung cancer. TCRdb recomputed calls from the 5' RACE reads with MiXCR, one row per CDR3 protein. The table lists 40,000 to 50,000 distinct CDR3 sequences, 12% to 15% of them singletons. Indicated time point: sample taken at primary tumor resection. The study sequenced unsorted whole RNA from tumor, nontumor lung or frozen PBMC. The specimen was PBMCs, collected at surgery. The receptors shown here come from a male donor with early-stage non-small cell lung cancer.

This clonotype was seen many times. The V gene is TRBV3-1, the J gene TRBJ2-1; the D gene is possibly TRBD2 (6 bases). The germline gives CDR1 LGHDT, CDR2 YNNKEL (reference sequence). With 4 bases removed from V and 15 bases from J, the gap between germline ends came to 19 bases. There are 13 residues in the CDR3. As DNA, the CDR3 is TGTGCCAGCAGCCGTGCTTCCGGGACTTCCCCGTTCTTC. This sequence encodes CASSRASGTSPFF.

The sample holds many counts of this clonotype. The V and J genes are TRBV15 and TRBJ2-2; D remains ambiguous. CDR1 and CDR2 (germline): LNHNV, YYDKDF (reference sequence). This CDR3 spans 13 amino acids. The germline V and J ends were trimmed by 3 bases and 6 bases, with 8 bases remaining between them. CDR3 nucleotide sequence: TGTGCCACCAGCAGCCTAAGGGCCGGGGAGCTGTTTTTT. It specifies CATSSLRAGELFF.

This rearrangement joins TRBV5-1 to TRBJ2-5; no definite D call. CDR1 and CDR2 from the germline V gene are SGHRS and YFSETQ. V dropped 4 bases and J dropped 3 bases, with 13 bases sitting between them. The CDR3 is made up of 14 amino acids. The CDR3 loop is CASSRTPLEETQYF. The CDR3 DNA reads TGCGCCAGCAGCAGAACCCCCCTAGAAGAGACCCAGTACTTC. The full variable domain, its missing parts supplied by reference TRBV5-1 and TRBJ2-5, is KAGVTQTPRYLIKTRGQQVTLSCSPISGHRSVSWYQQTPGQGLQFLFEYFSETQRNKGNFPGRFSGRQFSNSRSEMNVSTLELGDSALYLCASSRTPLEETQYFGPGTRLLVL.

V gene TRBV20-1 combines with J gene TRBJ1-1; no clear D gene. The CDR3 extends over 12 amino acids. The V and J ends lost 6 bases and 0 bases respectively, with 8 bases between them. Germline V gene sequence: CDR1 DFQATT, CDR2 SNEGSKA (reference sequence). CDR3 coding DNA: TGCAGTGCCAAACGCCTGAACACTGAAGCTTTCTTT. It specifies CSAKRLNTEAFF.

This clonotype was found once. The DNA for the CDR3 is TGTGCCAGCAGCCTCGGGACAGGGGGTATCTACGAGCAGTACTTC. Protein: CASSLGTGGIYEQYF. The J gene is TRBJ2-7, the V gene TRBV7-9, with TRBD1 matching over 11 bases. The germline V gene has CDR1 SEHNR and CDR2 FQNEAQ (reference sequence). V lost 5 bases to trimming and J lost 3 bases; unmatched junction nucleotides: 6. This CDR3 has 15 residues.

This clonotype was seen only a few times. The V and J genes are TRBV7-2 and TRBJ1-4, with TRBD1 matching over 7 bases. The CDR3 runs to 15 residues. Germline V gene data show CDR1 as SGHTA and CDR2 as FQGNSA. Trimming took 5 bases from V and 7 from J; bases not matched to a gene: 10. DNA for the CDR3: TGTGCCAGCAGCAAGGGACAGCCAACGCGTGAAAAACTGTTTTTT. Encoded protein: CASSKGQPTREKLFF. Variable domain in full (rest from reference TRBV7-2 and TRBJ1-4): GAGVSQSPSNKVTEKGKDVELRCDPISGHTALYWYRQSLGQGLEFLIYFQGNSAPDKSGLPSDRFSAERTGGSVSTLTIQRTQQEDSAVYLCASSKGQPTREKLFFGSGTQLSVL.

In its sample, this clonotype was seen a few times. The V gene is TRBV28, the J gene TRBJ2-2; TRBD1 agrees at 11 bases. Germline CDR1 is MDHEN and CDR2 is SYDVKM. Trimming cost V 6 bases and J 6 bases; bases outside gene matches: 12. The CDR3 runs to 17 residues. The CDR3 DNA reads TGTGCCAGCAGCGGATTGAAGGACAGGGGGCGACCCGGGGAGCTGTTTTTT. This translates into CASSGLKDRGRPGELFF. Drawing the rest from reference TRBV28 and TRBJ2-2, the complete variable domain is DVKVTQSSRYLVKRTGEKVFLECVQDMDHENMFWYRQDPGLGLRLIYFSYDVKMKEKGDIPEGYSVSREKKERFSLILESASTNQTSMYLCASSGLKDRGRPGELFFGEGSRLTVL.

The CDR3 protein is CSARDVSGRAGTDTQYF. CDR3 nucleotides: TGCAGTGCTAGAGACGTGAGCGGGAGGGCCGGGACAGATACGCAGTATTTT. This sequence joins TRBV20-1 and TRBJ2-3; 10 bases map to TRBD2. The CDR3 runs to 17 residues. Per germline, CDR1 DFQATT and CDR2 SNEGSKA (reference sequence). Trimming cost V 0 bases and J 3 bases; bases outside gene matches: 9.

The chain couples TRBV7-9 to TRBJ2-5, with 8 bases aligning to TRBD1. Germline V CDR1 and CDR2: SEHNR, FQNEAQ (reference sequence). J lost 3 bases, V lost 2 bases, and 8 bases had no gene match. The CDR3 has 16 amino acids. CDR3 bases: TGTGCCAGCAGCTTAATCGTTCAGGGGGCGAAAGAGACCCAGTACTTC. This codes for CASSLIVQGAKETQYF.

The chain combines TRBV6-5 with TRBJ2-7, with D maybe TRBD1 (6 bases). Trimming cost V 1 base and J 5 bases, with 18 bases left between them. CDR1 MNHEY and CDR2 SVGAGI come from the germline V gene. This CDR3 region has 16 residues. The CDR3 loop reads CASSYYQGQGIDEQYF. The CDR3 DNA reads TGTGCCAGCAGTTACTACCAAGGGCAGGGGATCGACGAGCAGTACTTC.

This chain uses TRBV5-1 with TRBJ2-7; D is possibly TRBD1 (5 bases). This CDR3 comprises 14 residues. Between the trimmed V and J ends, which lost 4 bases and 6 bases, there was a span of 17 bases. Germline V gives CDR1 SGHRS, CDR2 YFSETQ. CDR3 sequence: CASSLGQGNREQYF. The DNA of the CDR3 is TGCGCCAGCAGCCTAGGGCAGGGAAACCGCGAGCAGTACTTC.

This clonotype was counted many times. The chain carries TRBV18 and TRBJ1-1; D uncertain. This CDR3 spans 13 amino acids. Germline assignment: CDR1 KGHSH and CDR2 LQKENI. V was trimmed by 2 bases and J by 4 bases, leaving 8 bases between them. The chain's CDR3 is CASSPGMSTEAFF. For the CDR3, the DNA is TGTGCCAGCTCACCAGGAATGAGCACTGAAGCTTTCTTT.

Only a few counts were recorded for this clonotype. The CDR3 loop reads CASSLAAGGPYNEQFF. The CDR3, as DNA: TGTGCCAGCAGCTTAGCGGCGGGAGGGCCCTACAATGAGCAGTTCTTC. This chain connects TRBV7-2 to TRBJ2-1; TRBD2 agrees at 9 bases. The CDR3 is made up of 16 amino acids. After removal of 0 bases from V and 2 bases from J, the junction contained 2 bases not matched to a gene. The germline V gene has CDR1 SGHTA and CDR2 FQGNSA.

This clonotype was seen at least ten times. V usage is TRBV5-1 and J usage is TRBJ2-2; the match to TRBD2 covers 8 bases. Unmatched junction bases numbered 3, after V lost 9 bases and J lost 5 bases. Germline V gene data show CDR1 as SGHRS and CDR2 as YFSETQ. CDR3 length: 12 amino acids. The CDR3 sequence: CATKRETGELFF. The CDR3 nucleotides are TGCGCCACTAAGCGGGAGACCGGGGAGCTGTTTTTT.

The V and J genes are TRBV7-2 and TRBJ1-2; D may be TRBD1 (5 bases). The V and J ends lost 1 base and 4 bases respectively, with 7 bases between them. Per germline, CDR1 SGHTA and CDR2 FQGNSA. This CDR3 has 13 amino acids. CDR3 DNA: TGTGCCAGCAGCTTAGGGGGCGGCTATGGCTACACCTTC. Protein product: CASSLGGGYGYTF.

J is TRBJ2-7 and V is TRBV27; D is unresolved. The CDR3 runs 13 residues. Germline CDR1 reads MNHEY; CDR2 reads SMNVEV (reference sequence). The germline V and J ends were trimmed by 0 bases and 5 bases, with 8 bases remaining between them. The CDR3 DNA sequence: TGTGCCAGCAGTTTATCGAGGAGAAACGAGCAGTACTTC. Encoded protein: CASSLSRRNEQYF.

This clonotype was seen a few times. This chain links TRBV6-2 or TRBV6-3 with TRBJ2-5; D might be TRBD1 (5 bases). The germline V and J ends were trimmed by 8 bases and 5 bases, with 12 bases remaining between them. The CDR3 consists of 12 residues. CDR1 and CDR2 from the germline V gene are MNHEY and SVGEGT. As DNA, the CDR3 is TGTGCCAGCTCAGGGTTTGCGGAGACCCAGTACTTC. It is translated as CASSGFAETQYF.

The genes are TRBV4-3 and TRBJ2-7; 8 bases fit TRBD2. With 0 bases clipped from V and 8 bases from J, the junction kept 12 bases outside the gene matches. This CDR3 is 16 amino acids long. Germline loops: CDR1 LGHNA, CDR2 YSLEER. For the CDR3, the DNA is TGCGCCAGCAGCCAAGACAGCGGGAGAGGATCGGTACAGCAGTACTTC. This encodes CASSQDSGRGSVQQYF.

The CDR3 here is CASRQIHDTDTQYF. In DNA, the CDR3 is TGTGCCAGCCGACAGATTCATGACACAGATACGCAGTATTTT. This sequence joins TRBV6-2 or TRBV6-3 and TRBJ2-3; a possible D gene is TRBD1 (5 bases). V dropped 8 bases and J dropped 2 bases, with 14 bases sitting between them. Germline values: CDR1 MNHEY, CDR2 SVGEGT. The CDR3 is 14 residues long.

Only a few counts were recorded for this clonotype. CDR3 residues: CASSPIPDTEAFF. As DNA, the CDR3 is TGCGCCAGCAGCCCGATCCCGGACACTGAAGCTTTCTTT. This rearrangement joins TRBV5-1 to TRBJ1-1, with D unresolved. V gave up 4 bases and J gave up 3 bases, with 10 bases separating them. CDR1 is SGHRS, CDR2 YFSETQ, per germline. The CDR3 sequence is 13 residues long.

This clonotype was seen a handful of times. The chain carries TRBV27 and TRBJ1-6; no definite D call. Per the germline V gene, CDR1 is MNHEY and CDR2 is SMNVEV (reference sequence). The length of the CDR3 is 14 residues. V was clipped by 3 bases and J by 0 bases, with 3 bases between them. The CDR3, as DNA: TGTGCCAGCAGTTTCAGCTCCTATAATTCACCCCTCCACTTT. Protein product: CASSFSSYNSPLHF.

This clonotype has more than one count but fewer than ten. This rearrangement joins TRBV7-2 to TRBJ2-3; D might be TRBD1 or TRBD2, each matching 5 bases. The CDR3 totals 14 residues. V lost 10 bases to trimming and J lost 0 bases, with 14 bases between them. CDR1 SGHTA and CDR2 FQGNSA come from the germline V gene. Written as DNA, the CDR3 is TGTGCCACCCAATTAGGGGAGAGCACAGATACGCAGTATTTT. It specifies CATQLGESTDTQYF.

There are a few counts of this clonotype. This rearrangement joins TRBV5-1 to TRBJ1-3, with D unresolved. Germline-derived CDR1 and CDR2 are SGHRS and YFSETQ. The length of the CDR3 is 16 residues. V lost 0 bases and J lost 0, with 10 bases in between. CDR3 amino acids: CASSLGGIGSGNTIYF. CDR3 coding DNA: TGCGCCAGCAGCTTGGGAGGGATAGGCTCTGGAAACACCATATATTTT.

The chain recombines TRBV5-1 with TRBJ2-3, with a weak D call TRBD2 (5 bases). The CDR3 has 15 amino acids. V shed 4 bases and J shed 0 bases, with 12 bases lying between them. CDR1 is SGHRS and CDR2 is YFSETQ in the germline V gene. CDR3 residues: CASSPSGPSTDTQYF. DNA for the CDR3: TGCGCCAGCAGCCCCAGCGGTCCTAGCACAGATACGCAGTATTTT.